One and the same sample provided the 7 T cell receptor beta chains below, sequenced in a study of shared T cell receptors in the human thymus. Repertoires were generated with immunoSEQ multiplex PCR, while TCRdb's copy carries only in-frame clones and drops some. The sample has approximately 490,000 clones; about four fifths are singletons. The sample was also linked to a second study, of human thymus T cells.

Material for sequencing was thymocytes. These receptors were taken from a boy under two years old with a congenital heart defect.

V gene TRBV2 combines with J gene TRBJ2-1; no clear D gene. The germline V gene encodes CDR1 SNHLY and CDR2 FYNNEI. The V end lost 1 base, the J end lost 0 bases, and 7 bases lay between the germline ends. The CDR3 is made up of 15 amino acids. The CDR3 is CASSEGRSSYNEQFF. For the CDR3, the DNA is TGTGCCAGCAGTGAAGGTCGGAGCTCCTACAATGAGCAGTTCTTC.

This clone was detected only once. The chain joins TRBV4-1 to TRBJ1-5; no clear D. Trimming removed 1 base from V and 4 bases from J, with 8 bases in between. The CDR3 is 14 residues long. Germline V lookup: CDR1 MGHRA, CDR2 YSYEKL. This CDR3 is CASSQGSVNQPQHF. The DNA for the CDR3 is TGCGCCAGCAGCCAAGGGTCAGTGAATCAGCCCCAGCATTTT.

The V and J genes are TRBV15 and TRBJ1-2; D perhaps matches TRBD1 (5 bases). Germline assignment: CDR1 LNHNV and CDR2 YYDKDF (reference sequence). The CDR3 totals 14 residues. V lost 3 bases to trimming and J lost 3 bases, with 11 bases between them. CDR3 in DNA: TGTGCCACCAGCAGGGGGGGTGAGGACTATGGCTACACCTTC. It translates to CATSRGGEDYGYTF.

The CDR3 DNA is TGCGCCAGCAGTGAATATCTAGCGGGAGAGTACTACGAGCAGTACTTC. Amino acids: CASSEYLAGEYYEQYF. This chain joins TRBV10-1 and TRBJ2-7; 10 positions match TRBD2. The germline V gene has CDR1 WNHNN and CDR2 SYGVQD (reference sequence). The CDR3 has 16 amino acids. The trim removed 3 bases at V and 3 bases at J, leaving 8 bases unmatched.

This rearrangement joins TRBV5-4 to TRBJ2-5, with D perhaps TRBD1 (6 bases). CDR1 is SGHNT and CDR2 is YYREEE in the germline V gene (reference sequence). This CDR3 is 13 amino acids long. Trimming removed 6 bases at V and 9 bases at J, with 18 bases between. CDR3 in DNA: TGTGCCAGCACCAAGACAGGTTCTATGTCCCAGTACTTC. This sequence encodes CASTKTGSMSQYF.

J is TRBJ2-2 and V is TRBV19; 12 nucleotides align to TRBD2. Germline CDR1 is LNHDA and CDR2 is SQIVND (reference sequence). The length of the CDR3 is 18 residues. V lost 5 bases and J lost 3; bases outside the gene matches: 10. In nucleotides, the CDR3 is TGTGCCAGTAGTCCAGGACTAGCGGGGCCGAATTACACCGGGGAGCTGTTTTTT. It yields the protein CASSPGLAGPNYTGELFF. Drawing the rest from reference TRBV19 and TRBJ2-2, the complete variable domain is DGGITQSPKYLFRKEGQNVTLSCEQNLNHDAMYWYRQDPGQGLRLIYYSQIVNDFQKGDIAEGYSVSREKKESFPLTVTSAQKNPTAFYLCASSPGLAGPNYTGELFFGEGSRLTVL.

The V and J genes are TRBV5-6 and TRBJ2-2; 11 nucleotides line up with TRBD2. The V gene's germline CDR1 is SGHDT and CDR2 YYEEEE. The CDR3 is made up of 18 amino acids. V was clipped by 0 bases and J by 5 bases; unmatched bases: 9. Here the CDR3 reads CASSLGLAGGPRTGELFF. Written as DNA, the CDR3 is TGTGCCAGCAGCTTGGGGTTAGCGGGAGGGCCGCGGACCGGGGAGCTGTTTTTT.